Listed below are T cell receptor beta chains from one sample, sequenced in a study of blood T cell repertoires in COVID-19. Assay used: immunoSEQ multiplex PCR; TCRdb lists only in-frame clones, some missing. This sample has a few hundred thousand clones, with more than 80% found just once. Specimen: peripheral blood. These receptors were obtained from a woman aged 25 to 39 with active or convalescent COVID-19. The CDR3 runs from the conserved cysteine through the conserved F or W. The D gene is left open where the match is weak. Expanded clones get a size class; other rows say once, few or many, or leave the size out.

abundance,j_gene,d_gene,v_gene,CDR3aa,CDR3nt
.,TRBJ2-1,TRBD1,TRBV6-2/TRBV6-3,CASSPGQGRSNEQFF,TGTGCCAGCAGCCCCGGACAGGGTCGGAGCAATGAGCAGTTCTTC
.,TRBJ1-1,.,TRBV12-5,CASGPDSNTEAFF,TGTGCTAGTGGTCCGGACAGTAACACTGAAGCTTTCTTT
.,TRBJ2-7,TRBD1,TRBV7-9,CASSLSTGHSYEQYF,TGTGCCAGCAGCTTATCGACAGGGCACTCCTACGAGCAGTACTTC
.,TRBJ2-3,.,TRBV7-9,CASSLSGTTSTDTQYF,TGTGCCAGCAGTTTGTCCGGGACAACTAGCACAGATACGCAGTATTTT
.,TRBJ1-1,.,TRBV7-2,CASSLVPGTEAFF,TGTGCCAGCAGCTTAGTCCCGGGGACTGAAGCTTTCTTT
few,TRBJ2-7,TRBD2,TRBV7-3,CASSLSREGEQYF,TGTGCCAGCAGCTTATCACGGGAGGGAGAGCAGTACTTC
.,TRBJ1-2,TRBD1,TRBV9,CASSPRDSNYGYTF,TGTGCCAGCAGCCCCCGGGACAGTAACTATGGCTACACCTTC
.,TRBJ2-7,.,TRBV7-2,CASSPLQGYEQYF,TGTGCCAGCAGCCCCTTACAGGGCTACGAGCAGTACTTC
.,TRBJ1-2,.,TRBV7-9,CASSLPQGGGQNYGYTF,TGTGCCAGCAGCTTGCCCCAAGGGGGGGGACAAAACTATGGCTACACCTTC
.,TRBJ1-1,.,TRBV30,CAWSPPRQFNTEAFF,TGTGCCTGGAGTCCCCCTAGGCAGTTCAACACTGAAGCTTTCTTT
.,TRBJ1-6,.,TRBV12-3/TRBV12-4,CASSLRRGSPLHF,TGTGCCAGCAGTTTGAGGAGAGGCTCACCCCTCCACTTT
.,TRBJ1-2,.,TRBV6-5,CASKLALANYGYTF,TGTGCCAGCAAATTAGCGTTAGCTAACTATGGCTACACCTTC
.,TRBJ2-5,.,TRBV6-1,CASSEASSAFRVAETQYF,TGTGCCAGCAGTGAAGCGAGCTCCGCCTTCAGGGTTGCGGAGACCCAGTACTTC
.,TRBJ1-1,TRBD1,TRBV6-5,CASSRDRGLAAFF,TGTGCCAGCAGTCGCGACAGGGGGCTAGCGGCTTTCTTT
many,TRBJ2-7,TRBD2,TRBV7-2,CASSPVGGGGYEQYF,TGTGCCAGCAGCCCGGTCGGAGGCGGGGGCTACGAGCAGTACTTC
.,TRBJ2-1,.,TRBV5-1,CASSSRGGAVHNEQFF,TGCGCCAGCAGCTCCCGAGGGGGGGCAGTCCACAATGAGCAGTTCTTC
once,TRBJ1-5,.,TRBV6-6,CASSGLQGLSNQPQHF,TGTGCCAGCAGCGGATTACAGGGCCTTAGCAATCAGCCCCAGCATTTT
once,TRBJ2-7,TRBD2,TRBV13,CASSLRLAGGLSYEQYF,TGTGCCAGCAGCCTGAGACTAGCGGGGGGGCTATCCTACGAGCAGTACTTC
.,TRBJ2-3,TRBD2,TRBV24-1,CATSDSSGGTDTQYF,TGTGCCACCAGTGATTCTAGCGGGGGCACAGATACGCAGTATTTT
.,TRBJ2-7,.,TRBV19,CATGTAYEQYF,TGTGCAACAGGGACGGCCTACGAGCAGTACTTC
.,TRBJ1-2,TRBD1,TRBV6-1,CASSERGQGAGYTF,TGTGCCAGCAGTGAACGAGGACAGGGGGCTGGCTACACCTTC
.,TRBJ1-2,TRBD1,TRBV6-5,CASKRSETGFGYTF,TGTGCCAGCAAGAGGTCTGAGACAGGGTTCGGCTACACCTTC
.,TRBJ1-2,.,TRBV28,CASSGGASGNYGYTF,TGTGCCAGCAGCGGGGGGGCGTCGGGTAACTATGGCTACACCTTC
.,TRBJ2-3,.,TRBV27,CASSRQRGTDTQYF,TGTGCCAGCAGTCGCCAGCGGGGCACAGATACGCAGTATTTT
.,TRBJ2-3,TRBD2,TRBV7-6,CASSPRLAGTDTQYF,TGTGCCAGCAGCCCAAGACTAGCGGGCACAGATACGCAGTATTTT
.,TRBJ2-2,TRBD1,TRBV4-2,CASNHDRGETGELFF,TGTGCCAGCAATCATGACAGGGGCGAGACCGGGGAGCTGTTTTTT
.,TRBJ1-4,TRBD1,TRBV4-3,CASSPRQGGNEKLFF,TGCGCCAGCAGCCCTCGACAGGGAGGTAATGAAAAACTGTTTTTT
few,TRBJ1-1,TRBD1,TRBV9,CASSRGHNTEAFF,TGTGCCAGCAGCAGGGGGCATAACACTGAAGCTTTCTTT
.,TRBJ2-1,TRBD2,TRBV4-1,CASSQGRTSGSYNEQFF,TGCGCCAGCAGCCAAGGCAGGACTAGCGGCTCCTACAATGAGCAGTTCTTC
.,TRBJ2-5,.,TRBV6-5,CASNYLDRFETQYF,TGTGCCAGCAACTATCTAGACCGGTTCGAGACCCAGTACTTC
.,TRBJ2-7,TRBD1,TRBV9,CASSVGQGDSYEQYF,TGTGCCAGCAGCGTAGGGCAGGGGGACTCCTACGAGCAGTACTTC
.,TRBJ1-1,TRBD1,TRBV6-6,CASSYSWTGNGFF,TGTGCCAGCAGTTACTCATGGACAGGGAATGGTTTCTTT
.,TRBJ2-6,.,TRBV28,CASSSGAHRAGANVLTF,TGTGCCAGCAGTTCCGGGGCCCACAGGGCTGGGGCCAACGTCCTGACTTTC
once,TRBJ2-1,TRBD2,TRBV4-3,CASSQEGSGRDEQFF,TGCGCCAGCAGCCAAGAAGGGTCGGGGAGGGATGAGCAGTTCTTC
.,TRBJ2-5,.,TRBV24-1,CATSPRGAQETQYF,TGTGCCACCAGCCCCAGGGGGGCCCAAGAGACCCAGTACTTC
.,TRBJ2-2,.,TRBV6-2/TRBV6-3,CASSVTNTGELFF,TGTGCCAGCAGTGTCACGAACACCGGGGAGCTGTTTTTT
.,TRBJ2-7,.,TRBV6-6,CASSPGGGEQYF,TGTGCCAGCAGCCCAGGGGGAGGCGAGCAGTACTTC
few,TRBJ1-4,TRBD1,TRBV5-6,CASSSGTGVEKLFF,TGTGCCAGCAGCTCCGGGACAGGGGTTGAAAAACTGTTTTTT
.,TRBJ1-4,TRBD1,TRBV28,CASSPTTGSGEKLFF,TGTGCCAGCAGTCCAACGACAGGGTCTGGCGAAAAACTGTTTTTT
.,TRBJ2-1,.,TRBV27,CASPNGGPLYNEQFF,TGTGCCAGCCCAAACGGGGGGCCCCTCTACAATGAGCAGTTCTTC
.,TRBJ2-2,TRBD1,TRBV7-9,CASSSHRDRGTGELFF,TGTGCCAGCAGCTCACACCGGGACAGGGGCACCGGGGAGCTGTTTTTT
.,TRBJ1-5,.,TRBV5-1,CASSEGGIGQPQHF,TGCGCCAGCAGCGAAGGGGGAATCGGTCAGCCCCAGCATTTT
.,TRBJ2-7,TRBD1,TRBV25-1,CASSLTGAEQYF,TGTGCCAGCAGCTTGACAGGGGCCGAGCAGTACTTC
.,TRBJ1-1,.,TRBV5-1,CASSWGPGYSNTEAFF,TGCGCCAGCAGCTGGGGGCCGGGGTATTCCAACACTGAAGCTTTCTTT
.,TRBJ1-6,.,TRBV19,CASTLAQGASPLHF,TGTGCCAGTACCCTAGCACAGGGCGCTTCTCCCCTCCACTTT
.,TRBJ1-3,TRBD1,TRBV5-4,CASSVDRGSGNTIYF,TGTGCCAGCAGCGTGGACAGGGGCTCTGGAAACACCATATATTTT
.,TRBJ2-1,TRBD2,TRBV9,CASSELAGAYNEQFF,TGTGCCAGCAGCGAACTAGCGGGGGCGTACAATGAGCAGTTCTTC
once,TRBJ2-5,TRBD2,TRBV28,CALGRGASETQYF,TGTGCCCTAGGGAGGGGCGCGTCAGAGACCCAGTACTTC
.,TRBJ2-7,TRBD1,TRBV10-1,CARWLDRLSYEQYF,TGCGCCAGGTGGTTGGACAGGTTGTCCTACGAGCAGTACTTC
.,TRBJ1-1,.,TRBV7-9,CASSRTRDTEAFF,TGTGCCAGCAGCAGAACGCGGGACACTGAAGCTTTCTTT
.,TRBJ2-7,.,TRBV6-2/TRBV6-3,CASSRDSAYEQYF,TGTGCCAGCAGCCGGGACTCAGCCTACGAGCAGTACTTC
.,TRBJ1-1,.,TRBV27,CASSLYRRNTEAFF,TGTGCCAGCAGTTTATACCGGAGGAACACTGAAGCTTTCTTT
.,TRBJ1-2,.,TRBV28,CASSYREYGYTF,TGTGCCAGCAGTTATAGGGAGTATGGCTACACCTTC
.,TRBJ1-4,.,TRBV4-3,CASSQIAQGYNEKLFF,TGCGCCAGCAGCCAAATCGCGCAGGGCTACAATGAAAAACTGTTTTTT
.,TRBJ2-7,.,TRBV21-1,CASSKGLAGSYEQYF,TGTGCCAGCAGCAAAGGACTAGCGGGGAGTTACGAGCAGTACTTC
.,TRBJ1-1,.,TRBV25-1,CASSESGRQPEAFF,TGTGCCAGCAGTGAATCGGGTAGGCAACCTGAAGCTTTCTTT
once,TRBJ1-2,TRBD1,TRBV7-2,CASSPGQGQGYTF,TGTGCCAGCAGCCCTGGACAGGGTCAAGGCTACACCTTC
.,TRBJ1-2,TRBD1,TRBV2,CASAGRGTGDGYTF,TGTGCCAGCGCCGGGAGAGGGACAGGCGATGGCTACACCTTC
.,TRBJ2-3,TRBD1,TRBV24-1,CATSDLVDRASTDTQYF,TGTGCCACCAGTGACCTCGTGGACAGGGCCTCCACAGATACGCAGTATTTT
.,TRBJ2-7,TRBD2,TRBV5-6,CASSLGTRIDEQYF,TGTGCCAGCAGCTTGGGGACTAGAATAGACGAGCAGTACTTC